The TCR beta chain described here comes from a study of blood T cells in healthy people across ages. CDR3 length: 15 amino acids. Germline V gene data show CDR1 as MDHEN and CDR2 as SYDVKM. Trimming removed 6 bases at V and 0 bases at J, with 12 bases between. The table lists this clonotype with a few counts. The second PCR ran roughly 6 to 11 cycles with a sample-barcoded 5' primer and J-beta primers. Every cDNA molecule carried a tag from a template-switch adaptor bearing 12 random nucleotides. TCRdb reprocessed the 5' RACE reads with MiXCR, giving one entry per CDR3 protein. The sample yields 750,000 to 850,000 distinct CDR3 sequences, around a quarter seen once. This sample also appeared in a second study, on T cells of mothers and their children.

The sequenced material came from blood. The sequence came from a boy aged 5 to 17 in good health. The rearrangement links TRBV28 to TRBJ2-4; D is unresolved. The CDR3 sequence: CASSSVNLAKNIQYF. The CDR3 nucleotides read TGTGCCAGCAGCTCAGTGAATCTAGCCAAAAACATTCAGTACTTC.